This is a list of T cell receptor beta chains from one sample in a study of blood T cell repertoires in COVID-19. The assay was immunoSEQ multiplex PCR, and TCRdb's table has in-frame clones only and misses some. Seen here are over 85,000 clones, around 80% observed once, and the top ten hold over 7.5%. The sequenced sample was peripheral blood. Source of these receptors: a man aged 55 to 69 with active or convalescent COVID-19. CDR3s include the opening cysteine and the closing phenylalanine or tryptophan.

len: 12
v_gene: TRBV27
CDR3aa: CASSKLNEKLFF

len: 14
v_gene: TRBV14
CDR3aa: CASSLPGMNTEAFF

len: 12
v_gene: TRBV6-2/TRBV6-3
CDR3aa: CASSYSRPQQFF

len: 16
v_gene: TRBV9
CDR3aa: CASSLQGFSGANVLTF

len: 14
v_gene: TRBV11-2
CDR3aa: CASTLPGVSYEQYF

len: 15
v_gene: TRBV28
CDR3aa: CASSPDSSGANVLTF

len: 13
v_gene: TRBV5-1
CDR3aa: CASSFLDRDTQYF

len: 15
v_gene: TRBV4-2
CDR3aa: CASSQDRTSSYEQYF

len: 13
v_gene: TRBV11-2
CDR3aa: CASSSGTRGEAFF

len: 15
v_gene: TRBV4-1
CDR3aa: CASSRSGIYSYEQYF

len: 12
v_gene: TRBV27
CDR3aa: CASGTGNTEAFF

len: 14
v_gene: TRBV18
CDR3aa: CASSPPGSGTEAFF

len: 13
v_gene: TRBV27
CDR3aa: CASSYKQNQPQHF

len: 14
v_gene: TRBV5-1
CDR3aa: CASSSGTEHTEAFF

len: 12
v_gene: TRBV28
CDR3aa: CASSLSGQPQHF

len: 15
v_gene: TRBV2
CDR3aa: CASNAGLGYQETQYF

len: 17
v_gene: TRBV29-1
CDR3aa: CSVAGAGQYTSNYGYTF

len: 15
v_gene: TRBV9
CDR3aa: CASSVDSRTISEQFF

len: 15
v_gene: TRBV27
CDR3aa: CASSSRGTFNYGYTF

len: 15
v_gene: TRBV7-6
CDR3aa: CASSLGASWDTEAFF

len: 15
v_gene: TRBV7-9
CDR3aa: CASSLVAGEFYEQYF

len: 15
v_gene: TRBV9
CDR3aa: CASSAGLASLNEQFF

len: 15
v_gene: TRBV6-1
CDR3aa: CASSDRGYLPYGYTF

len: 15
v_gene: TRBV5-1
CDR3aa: CASSSRDYTYNEQFF

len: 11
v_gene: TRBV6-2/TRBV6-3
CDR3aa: CASSLPETQYF

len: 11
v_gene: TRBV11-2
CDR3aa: CASRGLGTQYF

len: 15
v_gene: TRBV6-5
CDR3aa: CASIPGTTPLAEQYF

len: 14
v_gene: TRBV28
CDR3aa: CASSTGSDNSPLHF

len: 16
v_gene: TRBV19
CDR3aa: CASSGTSLSSGDEQFF

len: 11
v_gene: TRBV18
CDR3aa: CASSPREEQFF

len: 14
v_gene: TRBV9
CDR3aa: CASSPGNSNQPQHF

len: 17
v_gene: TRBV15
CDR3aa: CATSRVPRTGEAGELFF

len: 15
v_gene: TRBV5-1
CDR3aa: CASSVTGRATDTQYF

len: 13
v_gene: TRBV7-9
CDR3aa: CASSLNSGYEQYF